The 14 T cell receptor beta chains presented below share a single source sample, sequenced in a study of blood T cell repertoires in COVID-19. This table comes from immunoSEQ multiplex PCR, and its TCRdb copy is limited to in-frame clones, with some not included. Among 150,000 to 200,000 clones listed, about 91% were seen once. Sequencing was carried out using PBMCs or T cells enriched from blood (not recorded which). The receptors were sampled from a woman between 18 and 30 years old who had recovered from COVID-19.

The CDR3 DNA sequence: TGTGCCAGCAGCCCTAGACTCCAATCCCATGAGCAGTTCTTC. Translated, it gives CASSPRLQSHEQFF. The chain has TRBV7-3 and TRBJ2-1; D is ambiguous. Trimming took 5 bases from V and 8 from J, leaving 16 bases between them. Germline V CDR1 and CDR2: SGHTA, FQGTGA. CDR3 size: 14 residues. The full variable domain, in which reference TRBV7-3 and TRBJ2-1 provide the parts outside the CDR3, is GAGVSQTPSNKVTEKGKYVELRCDPISGHTALYWYRQSLGQGPEFLIYFQGTGAADDSGLPNDRFFAVRPEGSVSTLKIQRTERGDSAVYLCASSPRLQSHEQFFGPGTRLTVL.

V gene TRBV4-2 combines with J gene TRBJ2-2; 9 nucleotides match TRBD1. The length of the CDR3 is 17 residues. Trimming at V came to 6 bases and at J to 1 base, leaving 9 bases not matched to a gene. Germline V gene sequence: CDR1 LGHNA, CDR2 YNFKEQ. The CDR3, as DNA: TGTGCCAGCAGTCCCACACCGGGACAGGGGAACACCGGGGAGCTGTTTTTT. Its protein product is CASSPTPGQGNTGELFF.

CDR3 region: CASSPKVMTGSSYNEQFF. The CDR3 bases are TGCGCCAGCAGCCCGAAGGTCATGACAGGGAGCTCCTACAATGAGCAGTTCTTC. The chain combines TRBV4-1 with TRBJ2-1, with TRBD1 matching over 7 bases. Trimming cost V 4 bases and J 0 bases; bases outside gene matches: 12. The CDR3 totals 18 residues. Germline V lookup: CDR1 MGHRA, CDR2 YSYEKL.

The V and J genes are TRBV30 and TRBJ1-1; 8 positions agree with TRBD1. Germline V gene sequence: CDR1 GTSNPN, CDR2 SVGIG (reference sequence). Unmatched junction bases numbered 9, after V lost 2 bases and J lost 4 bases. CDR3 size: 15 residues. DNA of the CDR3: TGTGCCTGGAGTCCCAGGACAGGGAGGGTCACTGAAGCTTTCTTT. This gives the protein CAWSPRTGRVTEAFF.

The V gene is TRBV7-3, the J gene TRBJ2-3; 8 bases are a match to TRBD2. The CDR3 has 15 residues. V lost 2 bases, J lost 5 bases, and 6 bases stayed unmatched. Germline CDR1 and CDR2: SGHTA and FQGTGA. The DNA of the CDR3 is TGTGCCAGCAGCTTATTCGCGGGGGGAGGAGATACGCAGTATTTT. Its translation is CASSLFAGGGDTQYF.

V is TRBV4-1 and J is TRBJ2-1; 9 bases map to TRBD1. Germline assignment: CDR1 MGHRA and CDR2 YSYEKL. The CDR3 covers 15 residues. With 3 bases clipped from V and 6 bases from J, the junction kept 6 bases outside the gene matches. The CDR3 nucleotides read TGCGCCAGCAGCCAGGGACAGGGTAAAGGCAATGAGCAGTTCTTC. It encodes CASSQGQGKGNEQFF.

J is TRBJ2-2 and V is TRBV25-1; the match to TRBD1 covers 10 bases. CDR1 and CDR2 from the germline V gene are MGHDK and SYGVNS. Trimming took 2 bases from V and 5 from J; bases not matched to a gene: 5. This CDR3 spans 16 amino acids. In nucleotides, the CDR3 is TGTGCCAGCAGTGAAAGGGACAGGGGCTGGACCGGGGAGCTGTTTTTT. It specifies CASSERDRGWTGELFF.

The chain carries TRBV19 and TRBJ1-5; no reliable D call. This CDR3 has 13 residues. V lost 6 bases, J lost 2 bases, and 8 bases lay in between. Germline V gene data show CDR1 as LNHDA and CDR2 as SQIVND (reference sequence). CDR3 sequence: CASRTQGNQPQHF. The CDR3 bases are TGTGCCAGTAGAACTCAGGGCAATCAGCCCCAGCATTTT.

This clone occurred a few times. The CDR3 loop is CASSRDRINTEAFF. For the CDR3, the DNA is TGTGCCAGCAGCCGGGACAGAATAAACACTGAAGCTTTCTTT. The gene calls are TRBV2 and TRBJ1-1; 7 positions agree with TRBD1. This CDR3 comprises 14 residues. Germline lookup yields CDR1 SNHLY and CDR2 FYNNEI. The V segment lost 6 bases and the J segment 2 bases; nucleotides outside the gene matches: 6.

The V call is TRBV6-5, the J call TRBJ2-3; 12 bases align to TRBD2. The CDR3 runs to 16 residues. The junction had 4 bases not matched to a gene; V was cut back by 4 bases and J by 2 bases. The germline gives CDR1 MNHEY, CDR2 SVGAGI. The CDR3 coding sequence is TGTGCCAGCAGTTTGTCTAGCGGGAGGGTCACAGATACGCAGTATTTT. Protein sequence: CASSLSSGRVTDTQYF.

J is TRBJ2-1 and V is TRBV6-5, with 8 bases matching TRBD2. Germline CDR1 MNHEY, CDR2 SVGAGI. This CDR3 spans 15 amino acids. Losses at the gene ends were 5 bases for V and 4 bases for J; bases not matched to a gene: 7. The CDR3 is CASSPAGDVYNEQFF. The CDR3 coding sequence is TGTGCCAGCAGTCCAGCGGGAGACGTTTACAATGAGCAGTTCTTC.

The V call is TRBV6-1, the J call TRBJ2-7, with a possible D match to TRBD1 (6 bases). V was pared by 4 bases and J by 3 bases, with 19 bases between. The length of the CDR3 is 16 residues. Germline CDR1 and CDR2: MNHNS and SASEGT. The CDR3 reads CASSGAKDRPYYEQYF. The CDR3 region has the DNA TGTGCCAGCAGTGGGGCGAAGGACAGACCTTACTACGAGCAGTACTTC.

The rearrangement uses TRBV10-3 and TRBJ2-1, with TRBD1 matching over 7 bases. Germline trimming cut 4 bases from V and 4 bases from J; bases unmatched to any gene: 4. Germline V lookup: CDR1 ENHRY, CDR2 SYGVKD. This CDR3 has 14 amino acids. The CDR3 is CAISGAGGYNEQFF. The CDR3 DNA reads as TGTGCCATCAGTGGGGCAGGGGGATACAATGAGCAGTTCTTC.

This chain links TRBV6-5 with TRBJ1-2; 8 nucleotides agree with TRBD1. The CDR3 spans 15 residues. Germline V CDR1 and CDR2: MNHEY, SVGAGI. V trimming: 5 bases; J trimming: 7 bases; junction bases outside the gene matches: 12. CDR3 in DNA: TGTGCCAGCAGTAAGGGTCAGGGGGCGGTCTTTGGCTACACCTTC. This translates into CASSKGQGAVFGYTF.